This TCR beta chain stems from a study of identical twins. Each CDR3 protein is one row after TCRdb ran MiXCR on the 5' RACE reads. Of about 460,000 distinct CDR3 sequences listed, 14% are singletons. Healthy Caucasians alone served as donors. This clonotype has a handful of counts. Antigen: not known. V lost 4 bases, J lost 7 bases, and 13 bases lay in between. The CDR3 is 14 amino acids. Germline V CDR1 and CDR2: KGHSH, LQKENI. Overall study findings and caveats: Less excess twin sharing appeared in beta out-of-frame sequences. Insertions ran lower in abundant cord blood beta clonotypes, though not in memory repertoires. In drawing conclusions, the study used cross-sectional statistical analysis and did not follow the same donors.

These sequences were also reported in another study, on yellow fever vaccine responses in identical twins.

The chain is built from TRBV18 and TRBJ1-4; D might be TRBD1 (6 bases). Material: CD4+ T cells sorted from blood. This receptor was obtained from a woman between 18 and 29 years old in good health. The CDR3 loop is CASSLGQPGEKLFF. In nucleotides, the CDR3 is TGTGCCAGCTCACTCGGACAGCCTGGTGAAAAACTGTTTTTT.